The entry below gives a single T cell receptor beta chain sequence along with its context. This specimen belongs to a study of blood T cell repertoires in COVID-19. Study-wide context: Sources were T cells, B-cell-depleted T cells, or PBMCs; the material itself was cDNA or gDNA.

The table came from immunoSEQ multiplex PCR; TCRdb's copy has only in-frame clones and leaves some out. Here the sample spans approximately 90,000 clones, approximately 85% being singletons. This receptor was obtained from a human donor in a cohort sampled during active COVID-19. The material sequenced was peripheral blood.

As DNA, the CDR3 is TGTGCCAGCAGCTTCGAGACAGGGGATGAAAAACTGTTTTTT. Translation: CASSFETGDEKLFF. J is TRBJ1-4 and V is TRBV7-8; 8 bases agree with TRBD1. The CDR3 consists of 14 residues. CDR1 and CDR2 (germline): SGHVS, FQNEAQ. The J segment lost 6 bases and the V segment lost 3 bases, leaving 3 bases of the junction unmatched.